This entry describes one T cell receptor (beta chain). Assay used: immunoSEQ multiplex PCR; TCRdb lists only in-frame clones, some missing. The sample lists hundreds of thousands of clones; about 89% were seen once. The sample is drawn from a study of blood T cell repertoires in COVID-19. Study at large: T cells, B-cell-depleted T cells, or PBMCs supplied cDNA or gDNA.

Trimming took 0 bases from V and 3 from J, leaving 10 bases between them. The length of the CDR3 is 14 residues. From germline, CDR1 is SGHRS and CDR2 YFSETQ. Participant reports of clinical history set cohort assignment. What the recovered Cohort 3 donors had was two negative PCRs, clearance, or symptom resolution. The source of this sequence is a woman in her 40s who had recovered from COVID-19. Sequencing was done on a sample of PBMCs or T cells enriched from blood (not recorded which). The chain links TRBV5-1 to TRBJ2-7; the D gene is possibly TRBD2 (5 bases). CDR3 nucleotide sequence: TGCGCCAGCAGCTTGGGACGGGGATTCTACGAGCAGTACTTC. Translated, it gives CASSLGRGFYEQYF.